This TCR beta chain was retrieved from a study of siplizumab effects on memory and regulatory T cells. Per sample, some 10^5 TCR templates were assayed. Clones were sequenced by immunoSEQ multiplex PCR, and TCRdb holds only the in-frame ones, with some missing. The data contain more than 95,000 clones, roughly 91% of them singletons. General observations from the study: Proof of suppressive function in proliferating Tregs from siplizumab cultures was not established. Alloreactive sequences traceable to unstimulated CD4+ memory cells were significantly reduced by siplizumab. Many proliferating CD4+ or CD8+ clones remained unclassified. Roughly 75-96% of them could not be assigned either a naive or a memory phenotype.

The count of this clone is one. Its matching antigen is unknown. From germline, CDR1 is SGHNT and CDR2 YYREEE (reference sequence). CDR3 length: 14 amino acids. The ends lost 4 bases at V and 6 bases at J; junction bases unmatched: 9. The sequencing sample was made of CD4+ T cells sorted from blood. This TCR derives from a human donor in good health. J is TRBJ1-1 and V is TRBV5-4, with 7 bases identical to TRBD1. CDR3 in amino acids: CASSGPDRKAEAFF. The CDR3 DNA reads as TGTGCCAGCAGCGGACCGGACAGGAAGGCTGAAGCTTTCTTT.